What follows are 21 T cell receptor beta chains derived from one specimen sequenced in a study of blood T cell repertoires in COVID-19. Produced via immunoSEQ multiplex PCR; TCRdb's table is partial and in-frame only. The data contain about 50,000 clones, roughly 90% of them singletons. Sequencing was carried out using peripheral blood. Every receptor here comes from a human donor in a cohort sampled during active COVID-19.

The genes are TRBV27 and TRBJ2-2, with D perhaps TRBD1 (6 bases). The germline CDR1 and CDR2 sequences are MNHEY and SMNVEV (reference sequence). This CDR3 spans 16 amino acids. V was clipped by 6 bases and J by 0 bases, with 14 bases between them. The CDR3 DNA sequence: TGTGCCAGCAGCTTTTCCCCAGGGGCGAACACCGGGGAGCTGTTTTTT. Its protein is CASSFSPGANTGELFF.

The V gene is TRBV6-6, the J gene TRBJ2-7, with 9 bases fitting TRBD1. Germline CDR1 reads MNHNY; CDR2 reads SVGAGI (reference sequence). V shed 2 bases and J 3 bases; nucleotides not matched to a gene: 5. CDR3 length: 15 amino acids. CDR3 in amino acids: CASSYRQGVLYEQYF. CDR3 DNA sequence: TGTGCCAGCAGTTACCGACAGGGGGTCCTCTACGAGCAGTACTTC.

The chain couples TRBV18 to TRBJ1-5, with 7 bases that match TRBD1. Germline values: CDR1 KGHSH, CDR2 LQKENI. Germline trimming cut 4 bases from V and 0 bases from J; bases unmatched to any gene: 3. The CDR3 sequence is 15 residues long. The CDR3 nucleotides read TGTGCCAGCTCACTGGGACAGAATAGCAATCAGCCCCAGCATTTT. The encoded protein is CASSLGQNSNQPQHF.

The chain is built from TRBV7-2 and TRBJ2-4; D possibly corresponds to TRBD1 (5 bases). Trimming removed 7 bases from V and 1 base from J, with 17 bases in between. The CDR3 runs 16 residues. Germline lookup yields CDR1 SGHTA and CDR2 FQGNSA. Here the CDR3 DNA reads TGTGCCAGCACCCCACTCATGGGGCTGGCCAAAAACATTCAGTACTTC. This gives the protein CASTPLMGLAKNIQYF.

The chain joins TRBV12-5 to TRBJ1-2; no clear D. This CDR3 has 14 residues. V lost 3 bases, J lost 4 bases, and 12 bases lay in between. Germline CDR1 LGHNT, CDR2 FRNRAP. CDR3 residues: CASGFHSSTYGYTF. The CDR3 DNA reads as TGTGCTAGTGGTTTTCACAGTTCCACCTATGGCTACACCTTC.

V is TRBV19 and J is TRBJ1-6, with D perhaps matching TRBD1 (5 bases). Per the germline V gene, CDR1 is LNHDA and CDR2 is SQIVND (reference sequence). Deletions cut 5 bases from V and 1 base from J, with 15 bases between. CDR3 size: 17 residues. CDR3 nucleotide sequence: TGTGCCAGTAGTCGTAGACCAGGGAAATCCTATAATTCACCCCTCCACTTT. Its translation: CASSRRPGKSYNSPLHF.

The chain uses TRBV6-1 and TRBJ1-2; 8 bases align to TRBD1. Per germline, CDR1 MNHNS and CDR2 SASEGT. This CDR3 spans 14 amino acids. The J segment lost 8 bases and the V segment lost 2 bases, leaving 7 bases of the junction unmatched. The CDR3, as DNA: TGTGCCAGCAGTGAAACGCAGGGGGCGCTGGGCTACACCTTC. Its protein product is CASSETQGALGYTF.

This clone was observed a few times. The chain links TRBV3-1 (or the pseudogene TRBV3-2) to TRBJ2-7, with D possibly being TRBD2 (6 bases). There are 13 residues in the CDR3. Germline V lookup: CDR1 LGHDT, CDR2 YNNKEL (reference sequence). Trimming took 2 bases from V and 2 from J, leaving 7 bases between them. The CDR3 coding sequence is TGTGCCAGCAGCCAACCGGGGGCCTACGAGCAGTACTTC. Translating it yields CASSQPGAYEQYF.

The V call is TRBV6-5, the J call TRBJ1-1; the D gene is possibly TRBD1 (5 bases). The CDR3 spans 15 residues. V lost 0 bases to trimming and J lost 4 bases, with 12 bases between them. The V gene's germline CDR1 is MNHEY and CDR2 SVGAGI. Here the CDR3 DNA reads TGTGCCAGCAGTTACTCGGTGTCGGGACTCACTGAAGCTTTCTTT. It specifies CASSYSVSGLTEAFF.

The chain joins TRBV5-1 to TRBJ2-2, with a possible D match to TRBD2 (6 bases). The CDR3 runs to 15 residues. CDR1 is SGHRS, CDR2 YFSETQ, per germline. The V gene lost 4 bases and the J gene lost 3 bases, with 13 bases spanning the gap. The CDR3 loop is CASSLGPSDTGELFF. The CDR3 nucleotides are TGCGCCAGCAGCCTGGGACCTAGCGACACCGGGGAGCTGTTTTTT.

The rearrangement joins TRBV15 to TRBJ2-1, with D hard to call. V shed 1 base and J shed 10 bases, with 8 bases lying between them. This CDR3 has 12 amino acids. The germline CDR1 and CDR2 sequences are LNHNV and YYDKDF (reference sequence). The CDR3 loop is CATSRGAPEQFF. DNA for the CDR3: TGTGCCACCAGCAGAGGGGCCCCAGAGCAGTTCTTC.

As DNA, the CDR3 is TGTGCCAGCAGTGAATGGGACTGGAACACCGGGGAGCTGTTTTTT. This gives the protein CASSEWDWNTGELFF. This rearrangement joins TRBV25-1 to TRBJ2-2, with D perhaps matching TRBD2 (6 bases). The CDR3 is 15 residues long. CDR1 and CDR2 from the germline V gene are MGHDK and SYGVNS. The ends were cut back, 1 base at V and 1 base at J, with 7 bases in the middle. Full variable domain (missing parts from reference TRBV25-1 and TRBJ2-2): EADIYQTPRYLVIGTGKKITLECSQTMGHDKMYWYQQDPGMELHLIHYSYGVNSTEKGDLSSESTVSRIRTEHFPLTLESARPSHTSQYLCASSEWDWNTGELFFGEGSRLTVL.

V gene TRBV6-5 combines with J gene TRBJ1-2, with TRBD1 matching 7 bases. V lost 4 bases, J lost 1 base, and 3 bases stayed unmatched. Per the germline V gene, CDR1 is MNHEY and CDR2 is SVGAGI. The CDR3 extends over 14 amino acids. The CDR3 here is CASSLRTGNYGYTF. Here the CDR3 DNA reads TGTGCCAGCAGTTTGAGGACAGGTAACTATGGCTACACCTTC.

The rearrangement uses TRBV4-3 and TRBJ1-4; D might be TRBD1 (5 bases). V lost 0 bases and J 0 bases, leaving 17 bases between the germline ends. CDR1 is LGHNA and CDR2 is YSLEER in the germline V gene. CDR3 length equals 19 residues. CDR3 bases: TGCGCCAGCAGCCAAGATTGGCAGGGAGGCCTATCAACTAATGAAAAACTGTTTTTT. This codes for CASSQDWQGGLSTNEKLFF.

The V and J genes are TRBV11-2 and TRBJ1-1; 7 bases fit TRBD1. The V and J ends lost 5 bases and 4 bases, in that order; junction bases with no gene match: 7. Germline assignment: CDR1 SGHAT and CDR2 FQNNGV. The CDR3 is 14 amino acids. CDR3 in DNA: TGTGCCAGCAGCCGGGACAGAGGTGGCACTGAAGCTTTCTTT. It is translated as CASSRDRGGTEAFF.

The CDR3 region has the DNA TGTGCCAGCAGCCCCGGGACAGGAATTTATGGCTACACCTTC. Its translation is CASSPGTGIYGYTF. The chain carries TRBV7-9 and TRBJ1-2, with TRBD1 identical over 8 bases. Germline V gene lookup returns CDR1 SEHNR and CDR2 FQNEAQ (reference sequence). The CDR3 is 14 residues long. V was pared by 5 bases and J by 5 bases, with 7 bases of the junction left unmatched.

V and J are TRBV6-2 or TRBV6-3 and TRBJ1-1; no clear D gene. Trimming stripped 5 bases from V and 4 bases from J, with 11 bases between. Per the germline V gene, CDR1 is MNHEY and CDR2 is SVGEGT. The CDR3 extends over 13 amino acids. The CDR3 DNA follows: TGTGCCAGCAGTCTGCTGGCGGGCACTGAAGCTTTCTTT. This codes for CASSLLAGTEAFF.

The V and J genes are TRBV7-2 and TRBJ2-2; the D gene is possibly TRBD1 (5 bases). The V gene lost 5 bases and the J gene lost 6 bases, with 13 bases spanning the gap. The germline gives CDR1 SGHTA, CDR2 FQGNSA. The CDR3 is 14 amino acids. In nucleotides, the CDR3 is TGTGCCAGCAGCCAAGGACAAGGGGCCGGGGAGCTGTTTTTT. This codes for CASSQGQGAGELFF.

The chain recombines TRBV7-9 with TRBJ1-5; D is unresolved. CDR3 size: 15 residues. Germline V gene lookup returns CDR1 SEHNR and CDR2 FQNEAQ (reference sequence). V lost 1 base to trimming and J lost 0 bases, with 7 bases between them. The CDR3 bases are TGTGCCAGCAGCTTAGACACCACTAGCAATCAGCCCCAGCATTTT. This codes for CASSLDTTSNQPQHF.

The chain recombines TRBV4-3 with TRBJ1-2; D is possibly TRBD1 (5 bases). The CDR3 runs 17 residues. Looked up from germline, CDR1 is LGHNA and CDR2 is YSLEER. Deletions cut 1 base from V and 0 bases from J, with 15 bases between. The CDR3 sequence is CASSQGGLGLSNYGYTF. Here the CDR3 DNA reads TGCGCCAGCAGCCAAGGGGGCCTCGGGCTATCTAACTATGGCTACACCTTC.

CDR3 residues: CASGGQTNEKLFF. For the CDR3, the DNA is TGTGCCAGCGGTGGTCAGACTAATGAAAAACTGTTTTTT. V gene TRBV2 combines with J gene TRBJ1-4; no clear D. Germline values: CDR1 SNHLY, CDR2 FYNNEI. This CDR3 has 13 residues. Trimming pared 8 bases from V and 2 bases from J, leaving 9 bases between.